The 14 T cell receptor beta chains given below trace back to one sample, sequenced in a study of CD8 T cells in Susac syndrome. About 0.5 to 1 ug RNA was reverse transcribed with random hexamers. TCRdb analysed the immunoSEQ multiplex PCR reads with MiXCR anew, one entry per CDR3 protein. The data contain about 90,000 distinct CDR3 sequences, 96% of them singletons. The sample was CD8+ T cells from PBMCs. The receptors shown here come from a human donor with Susac syndrome.

The chain uses TRBV3-1 and TRBJ2-3; D remains unclear. Germline V gene sequence: CDR1 LGHDT, CDR2 YNNKEL (reference sequence). This CDR3 has 16 amino acids. V shed 0 bases and J shed 1 base, with 11 bases lying between them. CDR3 in amino acids: CASSQEPHAGTDTQYF. CDR3 DNA sequence: TGTGCCAGCAGCCAAGAACCACACGCGGGCACAGATACGCAGTATTTT.

This chain joins TRBV7-2 and TRBJ2-7; D might be TRBD1 or TRBD2, each matching 5 bases. V gave up 1 base and J gave up 3 bases, with 10 bases separating them. The CDR3 spans 14 residues. Germline-derived CDR1 and CDR2 are SGHTA and FQGNSA. The CDR3 loop reads CASSLGRDGYEQYF. The CDR3 DNA is TGTGCCAGCAGCTTAGGTCGGGACGGCTACGAGCAGTACTTC. The variable domain in full, completed from reference TRBV7-2 and TRBJ2-7, reads GAGVSQSPSNKVTEKGKDVELRCDPISGHTALYWYRQSLGQGLEFLIYFQGNSAPDKSGLPSDRFSAERTGGSVSTLTIQRTQQEDSAVYLCASSLGRDGYEQYFGPGTRLTVT.

The chain couples TRBV7-3 to TRBJ1-1; TRBD1 matches 7 bases. V was clipped by 2 bases and J by 5 bases; unmatched bases: 5. CDR3 length: 14 residues. Germline lookup yields CDR1 SGHTA and CDR2 FQGTGA. The DNA of the CDR3 is TGTGCCAGCAGCTTACAGGGGGAGGAAACTGAAGCTTTCTTT. It encodes CASSLQGEETEAFF.

The chain combines TRBV19 with TRBJ2-7; D gene uncertain. V gave up 5 bases and J gave up 2 bases, with 10 bases separating them. Germline V gene lookup returns CDR1 LNHDA and CDR2 SQIVND (reference sequence). The CDR3 sequence is 13 residues long. In nucleotides, the CDR3 is TGTGCCAGTAGTCAGGCTAGAACCTACGAGCAGTACTTC. It is translated as CASSQARTYEQYF.

The rearrangement uses TRBV6-5 and TRBJ1-1; D unresolved. The length of the CDR3 is 15 residues. The germline V gene encodes CDR1 MNHEY and CDR2 SVGAGI. V lost 6 bases, J lost 1 base, and 15 bases lay in between. The DNA for the CDR3 is TGTGCCAGCAGCTCCCCGAGTGACGGGAACACTGAAGCTTTCTTT. This codes for CASSSPSDGNTEAFF.

This chain joins TRBV29-1 and TRBJ2-5; no clear D gene. The CDR3 length is 12 residues. V was cut by 4 bases and J by 5 bases, with 11 bases left in between. Germline V gene sequence: CDR1 SQVTM, CDR2 ANQGSEA. The CDR3 DNA sequence: TGCAGCGTTGGGTCCCCCCTGGAGACCCAGTACTTC. Amino acids: CSVGSPLETQYF.

V is TRBV6-5 and J is TRBJ1-5; 7 bases match TRBD1. The CDR3 loop spans 16 amino acids. Germline values: CDR1 MNHEY, CDR2 SVGAGI. V gave up 2 bases and J gave up 2 bases; unmatched junction bases: 6. CDR3 sequence (DNA): TGTGCCAGCAGTTACAGGGGGCCGACGGGCAATCAGCCCCAGCATTTT. Encoded protein: CASSYRGPTGNQPQHF.

The chain uses TRBV13 and TRBJ1-4; the D is unclear. The ends were cut back, 8 bases at V and 7 bases at J, with 17 bases in the middle. CDR1 and CDR2 from the germline V gene are PRHDT and FYEKMQ (reference sequence). This CDR3 region has 14 residues. DNA of the CDR3: TGTGCCAGCCGACACCGTCGAGAGACTGAAAAACTGTTTTTT. This codes for CASRHRRETEKLFF.

Only one count was recorded for this clonotype. The V gene is TRBV14, the J gene TRBJ2-4; possibly TRBD1 or TRBD2 for D (5 bases each). Germline V gene data show CDR1 as SGHDN and CDR2 as FVKESK. The CDR3 is made up of 15 amino acids. V lost 0 bases to trimming and J lost 3 bases, with 9 bases between them. The CDR3 sequence: CASSQDGGSKNIQYF. The CDR3 nucleotides read TGTGCCAGCAGCCAAGATGGGGGTAGCAAAAACATTCAGTACTTC.

The count of this clonotype is one. The chain employs TRBV19 and TRBJ2-3; TRBD2 matches at 10 bases. Looked up from germline, CDR1 is LNHDA and CDR2 is SQIVND (reference sequence). The CDR3 totals 16 residues. The junction had 6 bases not matched to a gene; V was cut back by 4 bases and J by 2 bases. Written as DNA, the CDR3 is TGTGCCAGTAGTACCCTAGCGGGGGAGTACACAGATACGCAGTATTTT. Its translation is CASSTLAGEYTDTQYF. Supplemented by reference TRBV19 and TRBJ2-3, the full variable domain reads DGGITQSPKYLFRKEGQNVTLSCEQNLNHDAMYWYRQDPGQGLRLIYYSQIVNDFQKGDIAEGYSVSREKKESFPLTVTSAQKNPTAFYLCASSTLAGEYTDTQYFGPGTRLTVL.

The chain has TRBV10-2 and TRBJ1-2, with TRBD1 as a possible D gene (5 bases). The germline gives CDR1 WSHSY, CDR2 SAAADI. This CDR3 comprises 14 residues. V gave up 1 base and J gave up 7 bases, with 13 bases separating them. The CDR3 loop is CASSEWGTESGYTF. The CDR3 region has the DNA TGCGCCAGCAGTGAGTGGGGGACCGAGAGTGGCTACACCTTC.

CDR3 sequence reads: CASGGGLPYGTQYF. As DNA, the CDR3 is TGCGCCTCTGGAGGGGGTCTGCCGTACGGTACGCAGTATTTT. The V gene is TRBV5-1, the J gene TRBJ2-3; D possibly uses TRBD1 or TRBD2 (6 bases each). In germline, CDR1 is SGHRS, CDR2 YFSETQ. Deletions cut 10 bases from V and 8 bases from J, with 23 bases between. The CDR3 has 14 amino acids.

The chain is built from TRBV30 and TRBJ2-7; D is possibly TRBD1 (5 bases). The CDR3 extends over 14 amino acids. With 3 bases removed from V and 2 bases from J, the gap between germline ends came to 14 bases. CDR1 is GTSNPN and CDR2 is SVGIG in the germline V gene (reference sequence). The CDR3, as DNA: TGTGCCTGGAGCCTTGGGGCATCACCCTACGAGCAGTACTTC. This codes for CAWSLGASPYEQYF.

This chain joins TRBV20-1 and TRBJ1-5, with 7 bases identical to TRBD1. Germline V lookup: CDR1 DFQATT, CDR2 SNEGSKA (reference sequence). The trim removed 0 bases at V and 1 base at J, leaving 9 bases unmatched. There are 17 residues in the CDR3. The CDR3 loop reads CSARDYRGTESNQPQHF. In DNA, the CDR3 is TGCAGTGCTAGAGACTATAGGGGGACAGAGAGCAATCAGCCCCAGCATTTT.